Each of the 9 T cell receptor beta chains below was sequenced from the same sample in a study of blood T cell repertoires in COVID-19. The table came from immunoSEQ multiplex PCR; TCRdb's copy has only in-frame clones and leaves some out. This table holds approximately 170,000 clones, around nine tenths found once. Sequencing was performed on peripheral blood. The receptor set was obtained from a woman of 80 years or more with COVID-19, enrolled during active disease.

CDR3 in amino acids: CASSITGGNQPQHF. The CDR3, as DNA: TGTGCCAGCAGCATAACAGGGGGGAATCAGCCCCAGCATTTT. The chain is built from TRBV7-2 and TRBJ1-5, with TRBD1 matching over 8 bases. Unmatched junction bases numbered 4, after V lost 5 bases and J lost 4 bases. This CDR3 region has 14 residues. Per germline, CDR1 SGHTA and CDR2 FQGNSA.

The chain recombines TRBV6-2 or TRBV6-3 with TRBJ1-3; no clear D gene. The V and J ends lost 0 bases and 0 bases respectively, with 12 bases between them. In germline, CDR1 is MNHEY, CDR2 SVGEGT. This CDR3 is built from 17 residues. The CDR3 loop is CASSYSGLTNSGNTIYF. The CDR3 region has the DNA TGTGCCAGCAGTTACTCCGGTCTCACTAACTCTGGAAACACCATATATTTT.

The chain is built from TRBV7-2 and TRBJ2-5; D might be TRBD2 (5 bases). V was shortened by 2 bases and J by 5 bases, with 12 bases between the two germline ends. This CDR3 region has 14 residues. Germline V CDR1 and CDR2: SGHTA, FQGNSA. The chain's CDR3 is CASSLTTGVETQYF. The CDR3 DNA reads TGTGCCAGCAGCTTAACGACCGGGGTGGAGACCCAGTACTTC.

This chain connects TRBV6-2 or TRBV6-3 to TRBJ2-1, with 10 positions matching TRBD2. Trimming at V came to 5 bases and at J to 5 bases, leaving 6 bases not matched to a gene. Germline V lookup: CDR1 MNHEY, CDR2 SVGEGT. CDR3 length: 15 residues. The CDR3: CASSKAGGGDNEQFF. CDR3 in DNA: TGTGCCAGCAGTAAAGCGGGAGGGGGGGACAATGAGCAGTTCTTC.

The rearrangement uses TRBV4-2 and TRBJ2-7, with a possible D match to TRBD2 (5 bases). Trimming cost V 1 base and J 2 bases, with 9 bases left between them. The CDR3 extends over 14 amino acids. Germline lookup yields CDR1 LGHNA and CDR2 YNFKEQ. CDR3 in DNA: TGTGCCAGCAGCCAAGTACTAGGAACCTACGAGCAGTACTTC. Residues: CASSQVLGTYEQYF.

The chain couples TRBV9 to TRBJ2-1; 10 bases agree with TRBD2. Unmatched junction bases numbered 4, after V lost 1 base and J lost 0 bases. This CDR3 region has 17 residues. Germline CDR1 reads SGDLS; CDR2 reads YYNGEE. The CDR3 spells CASSVSPSGSSYNEQFF. The CDR3 DNA sequence: TGTGCCAGCAGCGTATCCCCTAGCGGGAGCTCCTACAATGAGCAGTTCTTC. Together with reference TRBV9 and TRBJ2-1, the CDR3 gives the full variable domain: DSGVTQTPKHLITATGQRVTLRCSPRSGDLSVYWYQQSLDQGLQFLIQYYNGEERAKGNILERFSAQQFPDLHSELNLSSLELGDSALYFCASSVSPSGSSYNEQFFGPGTRLTVL.

V is TRBV3-1 (or the pseudogene TRBV3-2) and J is TRBJ1-2; 10 bases are shared with TRBD1. Germline V gene lookup returns CDR1 LGHDT and CDR2 YNNKEL (reference sequence). V was pared by 4 bases and J by 7 bases, with 6 bases of the junction left unmatched. The CDR3 sequence is 14 residues long. Here the CDR3 DNA reads TGTGCCAGCAGCCTTGACAGGGGGCGAAGTGGCTACACCTTC. Protein product: CASSLDRGRSGYTF.

This chain joins TRBV29-1 and TRBJ2-1; 10 nucleotides match TRBD2. Germline values: CDR1 SQVTM, CDR2 ANQGSEA. The CDR3 is 17 residues long. J was trimmed by 0 bases and V by 1 base; bases with no gene match: 6. Here the CDR3 reads CSVEGLAGVSSYNEQFF. CDR3 in DNA: TGCAGCGTTGAAGGGCTAGCGGGAGTCAGCTCCTACAATGAGCAGTTCTTC.

The chain employs TRBV4-1 and TRBJ2-7, with D perhaps TRBD2 (6 bases). The germline CDR1 and CDR2 sequences are MGHRA and YSYEKL. V dropped 0 bases and J dropped 9 bases, with 9 bases sitting between them. The CDR3 loop spans 12 amino acids. This chain's CDR3 is CASSQDWGVQYF. CDR3 nucleotides: TGCGCCAGCAGCCAAGATTGGGGGGTGCAGTACTTC.